This T cell receptor (beta chain) is from a study of identical twins. Study-level results: The degree of excess twin sharing was weaker in beta out-of-frame sequences. Insertion counts were lower in abundant cord blood beta clonotypes, a trend that memory repertoires did not show.

V lost 6 bases to trimming and J lost 2 bases, with 10 bases between them. There are 14 residues in the CDR3. TCRdb processed the 5' RACE reads anew with MiXCR; each CDR3 protein has one entry. The table includes under 250,000 distinct CDR3 sequences, approximately 12% detected once. A note on this clonotype: Antigen specificity is unknown.

In addition, the sample was reused for a study of yellow fever vaccine responses in identical twins. In that study: Reported findings indicate that twins' vaccine T cell responses seemed partially convergent, partially personalized.

This TCR came from a woman aged 18-29 years in good health. V and J are TRBV23-1 and TRBJ2-2; D is ambiguous. TRBV23-1 is sorted into the ORF group, with uncertain function. Sequenced sample: memory (CD45RO+) T cells sorted from blood. CDR3 sequence (DNA): TGCGCCAGCAGAGAGATAGTTAACACCGGGGAGCTGTTTTTT. Its protein is CASREIVNTGELFF.